This T cell receptor (beta chain) was documented in a study of graft-versus-host responses after intestinal transplantation. Study-wide findings and caveats: Recipient marrow contained GvH clones, some of which appeared first in ileum or blood.

TCRdb's copy holds only in-frame clones and misses some; the assay was immunoSEQ multiplex PCR. Seen here are about 19,000 clones, 86% observed once, and the top ten hold under 60%. This CDR3 spans 14 amino acids. Germline CDR1 and CDR2: SGHNT and YENEEA. Trimming removed 3 bases from V and 3 bases from J, with 9 bases in between. Only one count was recorded for this clone. The antigen is undetermined. The receptor's source is a human patient who received an intestinal transplant, so some T cells may come from the graft donor. J is TRBJ2-1 and V is TRBV11-3; a possible D gene is TRBD2 (6 bases). This material consisted of bone marrow, taken approximately 120 days after transplant. CDR3 amino acids: CASSLGTDYNEQFF. CDR3 nucleotides: TGTGCCAGCAGCTTGGGGACTGACTACAATGAGCAGTTCTTC.